These T cell receptor beta chains were read from a single sample in a study of cytomegalovirus exposure and HLA in healthy donors. Using immunoSEQ multiplex PCR, the repertoire was profiled, and TCRdb retains in-frame clones only, with some absent. The sample has roughly 140,000 clones, about 75% seen once. The sample was PBMCs. The receptors derive from a man aged 18 to 29 in good health and CMV-seronegative. Each CDR3 is given with its conserved first and last residue. The D gene is left open where the match is weak. The size entry is marked missing in some rows and otherwise reads once, few, many or a size class.

TRBJ2-7,NA,TRBD1,TRBV4-1,TGCGCCAGCAGCCAAGGTCAGGGGGTCTACTACGAGCAGTACTTC,CASSQGQGVYYEQYF
TRBJ2-7,NA,TRBD1,TRBV19,TGTGCCAGTCAAGGACAGGGCTACGAGCAGTACTTC,CASQGQGYEQYF
TRBJ2-7,NA,NA,TRBV19,TGTGCCAGTAGTACGGAGGACTCATACTACGAGCAGTACTTC,CASSTEDSYYEQYF
TRBJ2-3,NA,NA,TRBV18,TGTGCCAGCTCACCCGGTTTATTGGGAGCGGAAGATACGCAGTATTTT,CASSPGLLGAEDTQYF
TRBJ2-7,NA,NA,TRBV7-9,TGTGCCAGCAGCTCTTTTTCCTACGAGCAGTACTTC,CASSSFSYEQYF
TRBJ2-7,NA,TRBD1,TRBV10-2,TGCGCCAGCAGACTGCAGGGGGCTACGTACGAGCAGTACTTC,CASRLQGATYEQYF
TRBJ2-1,NA,TRBD1,TRBV29-1,TGCAGCGCCTTGGACAGGGGCTTGGTGCGGTTCTTC,CSALDRGLVRFF
TRBJ2-3,medium-sized,TRBD1,TRBV6-4,TGTGCCAGCAGTGACTCACAGGGGGCAGATACGCAGTATTTT,CASSDSQGADTQYF
TRBJ2-2,NA,NA,TRBV5-1,TGCGCCAGCAGCTTGGTCCTTTTAGCGGAGAACACCGGGGAGCTGTTTTTT,CASSLVLLAENTGELFF
TRBJ2-1,few,TRBD2,TRBV11-2,TGTGCCAGCAGCTTAGATATAGTGGGACTAGCGGGCTCTGAGCAGTTCTTC,CASSLDIVGLAGSEQFF
TRBJ2-7,once,TRBD1,TRBV5-4,TGTGCCAGCAGCTTTGGACAGGGACCAAACTACGAGCAGTACTTC,CASSFGQGPNYEQYF
TRBJ2-7,NA,NA,TRBV19,TGTGCCAGTAGTATAAGTCCAGGGTGGAACTACGAGCAGTACTTC,CASSISPGWNYEQYF
TRBJ2-2,few,TRBD2,TRBV6-5,TGTGCCAGCAGTGAGCGGGAGCCCCCCGGGGAGCTGTTTTTT,CASSEREPPGELFF
TRBJ2-3,NA,TRBD1,TRBV2,TGTGCCAGCAGTGAACAGGGGGGCACAGATACGCAGTATTTT,CASSEQGGTDTQYF
TRBJ2-7,few,NA,TRBV5-1,TGCGCCAGCAGCTTGTCCGCGACAAACTACGAGCAGTACTTC,CASSLSATNYEQYF
TRBJ2-3,NA,TRBD2,TRBV11-2,TGTGCCAGCAGCTCGGGAGGAGCGGGAGTGAGTACGCAGTATTTT,CASSSGGAGVSTQYF
TRBJ1-1,NA,NA,TRBV18,TGTGCCAGCTCACCACTAGAACGGGGAACCACTGAAGCTTTCTTT,CASSPLERGTTEAFF
TRBJ2-7,NA,NA,TRBV27,TGTGCCACCCAACCAAAGGACAGTTTATACGAGCAGTACTTC,CATQPKDSLYEQYF
TRBJ2-2,few,NA,TRBV5-1,TGCGCCAGCAGTAGGGGTTCTAACACCGGGGAGCTGTTTTTT,CASSRGSNTGELFF
TRBJ1-2,NA,TRBD1,TRBV2,TGTGCCAGCCGCCAGAGACAGGGGGCGCGAGGGGATGGCTACACCTTC,CASRQRQGARGDGYTF
TRBJ2-5,NA,NA,TRBV27,TGTGCCAGCAGTTTATTACAGGGTATGGAGACCCAGTACTTC,CASSLLQGMETQYF
TRBJ2-7,NA,NA,TRBV6-5,TGTGCCAGCAGTTACCTGCTAGGGACTTCTCCCTACGAGCAGTACTTC,CASSYLLGTSPYEQYF
TRBJ2-7,few,NA,TRBV27,TGTGCCAGCAGTGGGGGCCTCTACGAGCAGTACTTC,CASSGGLYEQYF
TRBJ2-2,NA,NA,TRBV4-1,TGCGCCAGCAGCCCGGACAGAAACACCGGGGAGCTGTTTTTT,CASSPDRNTGELFF
TRBJ2-3,once,NA,TRBV11-2,TGTGCCAGCAGCTTCGGGGTTGCAGATACGCAGTATTTT,CASSFGVADTQYF
TRBJ1-5,NA,NA,TRBV28,TGTGCCAGCAGTTTGCGGGGCGCAAGTCAGCCCCAGCATTTT,CASSLRGASQPQHF
TRBJ2-5,NA,NA,TRBV5-3,TGTGCCAGAAGCCGAATGTCGACTCGAACACGAAATAAAGGAGAAGAGACCCAGTACTTC,CARSRMSTRTRNKGEETQYF
TRBJ1-1,once,TRBD1,TRBV19,TGTGCCAGTAGTCCTCCAGACAGGGGGCATCGGAGCACTGAAGCTTTCTTT,CASSPPDRGHRSTEAFF
TRBJ2-5,NA,NA,TRBV6-1,TGTGCCAGCAGTGTCGCTCGGGAGACCCAGTACTTC,CASSVARETQYF
TRBJ1-5,NA,TRBD1,TRBV7-8,TGTGCCAGCAGAACAGGGGAAGGGGGCAATCAGCCCCAGCATTTT,CASRTGEGGNQPQHF
TRBJ1-2,NA,NA,TRBV6-1,TGTGCCAGCAGCCTTACGGACATTAATGGCTACACCTTC,CASSLTDINGYTF
TRBJ1-2,NA,TRBD1,TRBV28,TGTGCCAGCAGTTTCCCGGGACAGACTAACTATGGCTACACCTTC,CASSFPGQTNYGYTF
TRBJ2-2,few,NA,TRBV5-4,TGTGCCAGTTCTAGGACCGGGGAGCTGTTTTTT,CASSRTGELFF
TRBJ2-3,NA,NA,TRBV2,TGTGCCAGCAGTGTAACAGGTGGCACAGATACGCAGTATTTT,CASSVTGGTDTQYF
TRBJ2-2,NA,NA,TRBV11-1,TGTGCCAGCAGCCTAAGGAACACCGGGGAGCTGTTTTTT,CASSLRNTGELFF
TRBJ1-1,few,TRBD1,TRBV6-5,TGTGCCAGCAGTACGGGACAGGGACTTGTGTCTGAAGCTTTCTTT,CASSTGQGLVSEAFF
TRBJ2-5,NA,TRBD2,TRBV6-1,TGTGCCAGCATTCGGACTAGCGGGAGGGTGAAGACCCAGTACTTC,CASIRTSGRVKTQYF
TRBJ2-4,NA,TRBD1,TRBV4-1,TGCGCCAGCAGCCAACCCCGGGACAGGGGGAACATTCAGTACTTC,CASSQPRDRGNIQYF
TRBJ2-7,NA,TRBD2,TRBV25-1,TGTGCCAGCAGTGGTTGGGTCGGGGGGTCCGAGCAGTACTTC,CASSGWVGGSEQYF
TRBJ1-6,NA,NA,TRBV2,TGTGCCAGCAGCCCTCCACGAGGGCCGCGCCAGAGCTCCTATAATTCACCCCTCCACTTT,CASSPPRGPRQSSYNSPLHF
TRBJ2-3,NA,TRBD2,TRBV5-1,TGCGCCAGCAGCCCGGGCTTGCTGACTAGCGGATTTACCACGGATACGCAGTATTTT,CASSPGLLTSGFTTDTQYF
TRBJ2-7,NA,NA,TRBV7-8,TGTGCCAGCAGCTCCGAAATTTTAGGGGCCGACGAGCAGTACTTC,CASSSEILGADEQYF
TRBJ2-1,NA,TRBD2,TRBV28,TGTGCCAGCAGTTATCAGCGGGGGAACAATGAGCAGTTCTTC,CASSYQRGNNEQFF
TRBJ2-1,few,NA,TRBV6-5,TGTGCCAGCAGTTACGTGGACAGCTACAATGAGCAGTTCTTC,CASSYVDSYNEQFF
TRBJ2-7,NA,NA,TRBV2,TGTGCCAGCGCCCTGAACACCAGGGGCTACGAGCAGTACTTC,CASALNTRGYEQYF
TRBJ1-5,once,NA,TRBV19,TGTGCCAGTAATCTGGGGGGTCGGAGCAATCAGCCCCAGCATTTT,CASNLGGRSNQPQHF
TRBJ1-2,NA,TRBD1,TRBV19,TGTGCCAGTAGTACCCGGGACAGGGCTAATGGCTACACCTTC,CASSTRDRANGYTF
TRBJ2-7,NA,NA,TRBV10-1,TGCGCCAGCAGTGACGTTGCGTCAGCCCAGGACGAGCAGTACTTC,CASSDVASAQDEQYF
TRBJ2-5,NA,TRBD2,TRBV25-1,TGTGCCAGCAGTGAGCCGGGACTAGCGGGAGAAGAGACCCAGTACTTC,CASSEPGLAGEETQYF
TRBJ1-1,NA,NA,TRBV19,TGTGCCAGTAGTATAGTGCCCCGAGTGAACACTGAAGCTTTCTTT,CASSIVPRVNTEAFF
TRBJ1-2,NA,NA,TRBV9,TGTGCCAGCAGCGACCCGATGGGGGAGGAGGGCTACACCTTC,CASSDPMGEEGYTF
TRBJ2-7,NA,TRBD2,TRBV6-1,TGTGCCAGCAGTGAAGCGAGCGGGGCGGCCTACGAGCAGTACTTC,CASSEASGAAYEQYF
TRBJ1-5,NA,TRBD1,TRBV5-8,TGTGCCAACTACCCAATACAGGGACAGGTAAACAATCAGCCCCAGCATTTT,CANYPIQGQVNNQPQHF
TRBJ2-7,NA,TRBD1,TRBV28,TGTGCCAGCAGTTTTCCAGGGACAGGGGGAATCGAGCAGTACTTC,CASSFPGTGGIEQYF
TRBJ2-5,NA,NA,TRBV19,TGTGCCAGTAGCGATATAAAAGGGCGGGGAACGGGCGAGGCAGAGCAGTACTTC,CASSDIKGRGTGEAEQYF